This TCR beta chain was captured in a study of CD8+CD57+ T cells in acquired aplastic anemia. Study overall: Sorted CD4+ and CD8+ cells gave a mean 3.2 ug DNA, range roughly 0.18 to 30 ug. Study-wide points: It was found that roughly 31 CD8+ CDR3 sequences were shared between patients and controls.

According to the study, genomic DNA was the template for TCR beta VDJ and CDR3 profiling. Using its own MiXCR run on the reads, TCRdb lists one record per CDR3 protein. The data hold roughly 250,000 distinct CDR3 sequences, with 40% to 50% observed a single time. This clonotype was seen many times. Its antigen is not known. V lost 4 bases and J 0 bases, leaving 7 bases between the germline ends. CDR1 is SEHNR, CDR2 FQNEAQ, per germline (reference sequence). The CDR3 spans 14 residues. Whoever was chosen for sequencing had shown CD8+CD57+ cell expansion by flow cytometry. This TCR was recovered from a human donor with aplastic anemia. The specimen sequenced was sorted CD4+, CD8+, or CD8+CD57+ T cells (not recorded which) from PBMCs. This chain joins TRBV7-9 and TRBJ1-5; D remains unclear. The CDR3 DNA follows: TGTGCCAGCAGCTCTCGGGATAGCAATCAGCCCCAGCATTTT. Protein product: CASSSRDSNQPQHF.